A few counts support the clone carrying this T cell receptor beta chain. These data are taken from a study of T cells in Graves' hyperthyroidism and ophthalmopathy. Clinical symptoms, serum thyroxine, TRAb, thyroid ultrasound and orbital computed tomography informed diagnoses. RNA transcripts yielded amplified TCR beta CDR3 regions. An initial round of RT-PCR targeting the TCR CDR3 relied on the HTBI primer set. In TCRdb, the multiplex PCR reads were re-called with MiXCR into one record per CDR3 protein. Among about 570,000 distinct CDR3 sequences, 46% were seen once, and the ten largest hold around a fifth. The TCR was taken from an adult woman with Graves' disease, either hyperthyroidism or ophthalmopathy (not recorded which). Sequenced input: peripheral blood or thyroid tissue (not recorded which).

CDR3 nucleotides: TGTGCCAGCATGATGCCGTATAGCAATCAGCCCCAGCATTTT. Translating gives CASMMPYSNQPQHF. J is TRBJ1-5 and V is TRBV6-1; D gene uncertain. The ends were cut back, 7 bases at V and 0 bases at J, with 10 bases in the middle. CDR1 MNHNS and CDR2 SASEGT come from the germline V gene. The CDR3 runs 14 residues.